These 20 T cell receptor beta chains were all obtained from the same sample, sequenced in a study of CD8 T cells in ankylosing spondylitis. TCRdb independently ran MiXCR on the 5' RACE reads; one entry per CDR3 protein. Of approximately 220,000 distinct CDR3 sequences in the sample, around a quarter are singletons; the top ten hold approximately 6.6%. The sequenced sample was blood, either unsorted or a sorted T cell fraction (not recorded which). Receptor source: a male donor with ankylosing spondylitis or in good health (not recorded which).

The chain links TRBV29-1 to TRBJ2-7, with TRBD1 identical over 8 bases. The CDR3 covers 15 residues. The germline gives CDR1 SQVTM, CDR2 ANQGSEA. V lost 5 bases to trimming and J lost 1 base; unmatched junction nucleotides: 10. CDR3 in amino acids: CSVRAGTGASYEQYF. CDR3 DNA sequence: TGCAGCGTTCGAGCCGGGACAGGCGCTTCCTACGAGCAGTACTTC.

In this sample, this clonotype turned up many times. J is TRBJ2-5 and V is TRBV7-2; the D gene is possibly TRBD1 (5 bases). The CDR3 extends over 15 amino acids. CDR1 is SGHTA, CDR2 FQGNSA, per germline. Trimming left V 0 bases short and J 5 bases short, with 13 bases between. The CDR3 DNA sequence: TGTGCCAGCAGCTTAGCGAAGGGGTATCCGGAGACCCAGTACTTC. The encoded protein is CASSLAKGYPETQYF.

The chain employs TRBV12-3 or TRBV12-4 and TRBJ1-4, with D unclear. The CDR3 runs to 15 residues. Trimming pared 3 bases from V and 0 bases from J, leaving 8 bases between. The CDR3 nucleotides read TGTGCCAGCAGTTTTGCGGGCTCAACTAATGAAAAACTGTTTTTT. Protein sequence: CASSFAGSTNEKLFF.

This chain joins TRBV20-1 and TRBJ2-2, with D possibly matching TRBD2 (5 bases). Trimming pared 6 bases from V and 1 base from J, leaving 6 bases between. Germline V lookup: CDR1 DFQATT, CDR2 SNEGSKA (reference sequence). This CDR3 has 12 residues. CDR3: CSAEGNTGELFF. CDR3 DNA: TGCAGTGCCGAGGGGAACACCGGGGAGCTGTTTTTT.

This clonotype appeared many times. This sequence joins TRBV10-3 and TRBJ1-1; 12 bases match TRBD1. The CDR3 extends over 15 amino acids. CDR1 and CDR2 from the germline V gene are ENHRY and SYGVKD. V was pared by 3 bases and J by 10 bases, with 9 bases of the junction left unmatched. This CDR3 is CAISENRDRGPGAFF. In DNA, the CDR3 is TGTGCCATCAGTGAAAACCGGGACAGGGGGCCAGGAGCTTTCTTT.

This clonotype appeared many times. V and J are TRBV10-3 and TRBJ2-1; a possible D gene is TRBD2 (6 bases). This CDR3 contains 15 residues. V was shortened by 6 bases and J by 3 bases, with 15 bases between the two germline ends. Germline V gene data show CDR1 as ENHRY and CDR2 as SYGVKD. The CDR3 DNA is TGTGCCATCAGAAGTAGCGGAGCTGTCTACAATGAGCAGTTCTTC. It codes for CAIRSSGAVYNEQFF.

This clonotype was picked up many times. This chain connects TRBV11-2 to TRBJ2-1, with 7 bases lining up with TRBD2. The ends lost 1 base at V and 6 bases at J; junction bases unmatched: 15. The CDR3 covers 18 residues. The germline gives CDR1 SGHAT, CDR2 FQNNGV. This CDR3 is CASSLVGPGREYLNEQFF. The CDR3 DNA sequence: TGTGCCAGCAGCTTAGTGGGCCCGGGGCGGGAGTACCTCAATGAGCAGTTCTTC.

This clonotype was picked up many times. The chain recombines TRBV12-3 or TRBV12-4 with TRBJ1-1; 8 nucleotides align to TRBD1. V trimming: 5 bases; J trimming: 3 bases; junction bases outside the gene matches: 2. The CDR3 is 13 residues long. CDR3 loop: CASSIQGDTEAFF. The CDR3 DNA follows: TGTGCCAGCAGTATACAGGGGGACACTGAAGCTTTCTTT.

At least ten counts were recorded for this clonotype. The CDR3 DNA reads as TGTGCCAGTAGGGACAGAACGAACACCGGGGAGCTGTTTTTT. Protein sequence: CASRDRTNTGELFF. The chain recombines TRBV19 with TRBJ2-2, with TRBD1 as a possible D gene (6 bases). Germline CDR1 LNHDA, CDR2 SQIVND (reference sequence). Trimming pared 6 bases from V and 0 bases from J, leaving 8 bases between. The CDR3 runs 14 residues.

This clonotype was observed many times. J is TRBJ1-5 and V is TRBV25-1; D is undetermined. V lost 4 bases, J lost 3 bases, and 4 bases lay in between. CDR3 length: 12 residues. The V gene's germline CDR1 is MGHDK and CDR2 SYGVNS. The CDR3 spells CASSGTNQPQHF. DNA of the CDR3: TGTGCCAGCAGTGGGACCAATCAGCCCCAGCATTTT.

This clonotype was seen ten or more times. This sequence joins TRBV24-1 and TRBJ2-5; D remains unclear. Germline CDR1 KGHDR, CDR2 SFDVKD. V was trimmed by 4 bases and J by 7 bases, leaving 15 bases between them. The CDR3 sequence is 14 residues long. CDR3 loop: CATSDPTAPWTQYF. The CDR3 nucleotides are TGTGCCACCAGTGACCCCACGGCCCCATGGACCCAGTACTTC.

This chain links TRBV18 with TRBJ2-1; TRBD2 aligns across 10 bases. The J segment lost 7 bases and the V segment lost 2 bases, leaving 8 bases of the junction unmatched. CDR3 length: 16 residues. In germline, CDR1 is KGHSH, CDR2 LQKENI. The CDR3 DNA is TGTGCCAGCTCACCATCCATAGCGGGAGGAATAAATGAGCAGTTCTTC. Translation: CASSPSIAGGINEQFF.

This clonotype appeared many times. CDR3 residues: CSARSPGTSGRGDTQYF. The CDR3 bases are TGCAGTGCTAGGTCCCCCGGCACTAGCGGAAGGGGAGATACGCAGTATTTT. V is TRBV20-1 and J is TRBJ2-3; TRBD2 matches 8 bases. The CDR3 extends over 17 amino acids. Germline CDR1 and CDR2: DFQATT and SNEGSKA (reference sequence). Unmatched junction bases numbered 16, after V lost 3 bases and J lost 5 bases.

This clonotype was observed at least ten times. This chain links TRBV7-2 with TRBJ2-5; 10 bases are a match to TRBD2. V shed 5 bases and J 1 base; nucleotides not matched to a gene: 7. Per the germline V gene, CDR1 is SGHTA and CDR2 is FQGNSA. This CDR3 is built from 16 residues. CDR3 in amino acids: CASSRDWTSGQETQYF. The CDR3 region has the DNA TGTGCCAGCAGCCGAGATTGGACTAGCGGCCAAGAGACCCAGTACTTC.

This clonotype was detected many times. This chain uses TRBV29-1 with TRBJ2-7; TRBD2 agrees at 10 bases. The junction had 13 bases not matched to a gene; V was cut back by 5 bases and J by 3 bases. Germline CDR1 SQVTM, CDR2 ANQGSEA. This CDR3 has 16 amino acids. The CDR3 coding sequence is TGCAGCGTTCGGAGGCTAGCGGGAGTCGCACACTACGAGCAGTACTTC. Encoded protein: CSVRRLAGVAHYEQYF.

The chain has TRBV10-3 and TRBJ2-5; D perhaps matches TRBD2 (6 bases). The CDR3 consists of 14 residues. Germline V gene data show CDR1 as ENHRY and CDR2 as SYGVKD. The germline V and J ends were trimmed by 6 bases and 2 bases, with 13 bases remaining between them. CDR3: CAIRSIAAQETQYF. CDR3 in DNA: TGTGCCATCAGGAGCATAGCGGCTCAAGAGACCCAGTACTTC.

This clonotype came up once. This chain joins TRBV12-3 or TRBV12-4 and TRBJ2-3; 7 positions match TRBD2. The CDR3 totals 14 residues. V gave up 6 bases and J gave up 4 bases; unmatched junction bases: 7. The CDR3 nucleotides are TGTGCCAGCAGGTCGCGGGAGAAATCAGATACGCAGTATTTT. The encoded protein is CASRSREKSDTQYF.

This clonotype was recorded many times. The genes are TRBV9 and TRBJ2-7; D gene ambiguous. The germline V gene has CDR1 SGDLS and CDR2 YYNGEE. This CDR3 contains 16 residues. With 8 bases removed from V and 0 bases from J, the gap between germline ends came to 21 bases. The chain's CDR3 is CARTSDGYWGSYEQYF. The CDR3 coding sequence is TGTGCCAGGACCTCGGATGGTTACTGGGGCTCCTACGAGCAGTACTTC.

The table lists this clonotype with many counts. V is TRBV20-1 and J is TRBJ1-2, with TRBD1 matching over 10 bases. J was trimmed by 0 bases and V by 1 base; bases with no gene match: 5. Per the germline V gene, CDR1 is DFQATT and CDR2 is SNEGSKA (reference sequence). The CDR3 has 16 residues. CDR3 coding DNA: TGCAGTGCTAGAGGGGATGGGACAGGGGCTAACTATGGCTACACCTTC. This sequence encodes CSARGDGTGANYGYTF.

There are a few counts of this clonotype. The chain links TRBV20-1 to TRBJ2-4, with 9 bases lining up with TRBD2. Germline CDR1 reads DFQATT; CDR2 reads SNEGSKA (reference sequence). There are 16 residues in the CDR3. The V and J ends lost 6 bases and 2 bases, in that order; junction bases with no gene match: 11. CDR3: CSAPGGAGGPKNIQYF. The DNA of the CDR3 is TGCAGTGCACCCGGAGGAGCGGGAGGCCCCAAAAACATTCAGTACTTC.